This T cell receptor (beta chain) was captured by sequencing in a study of OX40 agonist ivuxolimab in advanced cancers. Study context: The dose-escalation group included hepatocellular carcinoma, melanoma, renal cell carcinoma and head and neck cancer. Participants averaged approximately 65 years of age (range roughly 23 to 80) and were less than 85% male. Anti-PD-1, anti-PD-L1 or anti-CTLA-4 therapy given earlier was allowed, and approximately 43% had some.

Germline V CDR1 and CDR2: WSHSY, SAAADI. CDR3 length equals 15 residues. With 6 bases clipped from V and 5 bases from J, the junction kept 10 bases outside the gene matches. Here immunoSEQ multiplex PCR was the method, and the copy in TCRdb shows in-frame clones only, minus some. The sample holds just under 75,000 clones, roughly 92% seen once. Specimen: CD4+ or CD8+ T cells sorted from blood, collected in a trial of the OX40 agonist ivuxolimab. This TCR derives from an adult with an advanced solid tumor such as melanoma, head and neck, liver or kidney cancer. The rearrangement uses TRBV10-2 and TRBJ2-7, with 10 bases lining up with TRBD1. DNA of the CDR3: TGCGCCAGCAGATCCCCGGGACAGGGGTTCAACGAGCAGTACTTC. This codes for CASRSPGQGFNEQYF.